This TCR beta chain derives from a study of control samples from healthy donors and cancer patients. V was cut by 4 bases and J by 0 bases, with 12 bases left in between. Germline V lookup: CDR1 SGHRS, CDR2 YFSETQ. The CDR3 has 15 residues. TCRdb keeps only in-frame clones here, not all; method: immunoSEQ multiplex PCR. The data contain under 80,000 clones, roughly 93% of them seen just once; the ten biggest clones take up approximately 3%. The sequenced sample was blood. The receptor's source is a woman aged 25 to 45 in good health. V is TRBV5-1 and J is TRBJ2-3; D is possibly TRBD1 (6 bases). CDR3 loop: CASSQQGDSTDTQYF. The CDR3 DNA reads TGCGCCAGCAGCCAACAGGGTGATAGCACAGATACGCAGTATTTT.